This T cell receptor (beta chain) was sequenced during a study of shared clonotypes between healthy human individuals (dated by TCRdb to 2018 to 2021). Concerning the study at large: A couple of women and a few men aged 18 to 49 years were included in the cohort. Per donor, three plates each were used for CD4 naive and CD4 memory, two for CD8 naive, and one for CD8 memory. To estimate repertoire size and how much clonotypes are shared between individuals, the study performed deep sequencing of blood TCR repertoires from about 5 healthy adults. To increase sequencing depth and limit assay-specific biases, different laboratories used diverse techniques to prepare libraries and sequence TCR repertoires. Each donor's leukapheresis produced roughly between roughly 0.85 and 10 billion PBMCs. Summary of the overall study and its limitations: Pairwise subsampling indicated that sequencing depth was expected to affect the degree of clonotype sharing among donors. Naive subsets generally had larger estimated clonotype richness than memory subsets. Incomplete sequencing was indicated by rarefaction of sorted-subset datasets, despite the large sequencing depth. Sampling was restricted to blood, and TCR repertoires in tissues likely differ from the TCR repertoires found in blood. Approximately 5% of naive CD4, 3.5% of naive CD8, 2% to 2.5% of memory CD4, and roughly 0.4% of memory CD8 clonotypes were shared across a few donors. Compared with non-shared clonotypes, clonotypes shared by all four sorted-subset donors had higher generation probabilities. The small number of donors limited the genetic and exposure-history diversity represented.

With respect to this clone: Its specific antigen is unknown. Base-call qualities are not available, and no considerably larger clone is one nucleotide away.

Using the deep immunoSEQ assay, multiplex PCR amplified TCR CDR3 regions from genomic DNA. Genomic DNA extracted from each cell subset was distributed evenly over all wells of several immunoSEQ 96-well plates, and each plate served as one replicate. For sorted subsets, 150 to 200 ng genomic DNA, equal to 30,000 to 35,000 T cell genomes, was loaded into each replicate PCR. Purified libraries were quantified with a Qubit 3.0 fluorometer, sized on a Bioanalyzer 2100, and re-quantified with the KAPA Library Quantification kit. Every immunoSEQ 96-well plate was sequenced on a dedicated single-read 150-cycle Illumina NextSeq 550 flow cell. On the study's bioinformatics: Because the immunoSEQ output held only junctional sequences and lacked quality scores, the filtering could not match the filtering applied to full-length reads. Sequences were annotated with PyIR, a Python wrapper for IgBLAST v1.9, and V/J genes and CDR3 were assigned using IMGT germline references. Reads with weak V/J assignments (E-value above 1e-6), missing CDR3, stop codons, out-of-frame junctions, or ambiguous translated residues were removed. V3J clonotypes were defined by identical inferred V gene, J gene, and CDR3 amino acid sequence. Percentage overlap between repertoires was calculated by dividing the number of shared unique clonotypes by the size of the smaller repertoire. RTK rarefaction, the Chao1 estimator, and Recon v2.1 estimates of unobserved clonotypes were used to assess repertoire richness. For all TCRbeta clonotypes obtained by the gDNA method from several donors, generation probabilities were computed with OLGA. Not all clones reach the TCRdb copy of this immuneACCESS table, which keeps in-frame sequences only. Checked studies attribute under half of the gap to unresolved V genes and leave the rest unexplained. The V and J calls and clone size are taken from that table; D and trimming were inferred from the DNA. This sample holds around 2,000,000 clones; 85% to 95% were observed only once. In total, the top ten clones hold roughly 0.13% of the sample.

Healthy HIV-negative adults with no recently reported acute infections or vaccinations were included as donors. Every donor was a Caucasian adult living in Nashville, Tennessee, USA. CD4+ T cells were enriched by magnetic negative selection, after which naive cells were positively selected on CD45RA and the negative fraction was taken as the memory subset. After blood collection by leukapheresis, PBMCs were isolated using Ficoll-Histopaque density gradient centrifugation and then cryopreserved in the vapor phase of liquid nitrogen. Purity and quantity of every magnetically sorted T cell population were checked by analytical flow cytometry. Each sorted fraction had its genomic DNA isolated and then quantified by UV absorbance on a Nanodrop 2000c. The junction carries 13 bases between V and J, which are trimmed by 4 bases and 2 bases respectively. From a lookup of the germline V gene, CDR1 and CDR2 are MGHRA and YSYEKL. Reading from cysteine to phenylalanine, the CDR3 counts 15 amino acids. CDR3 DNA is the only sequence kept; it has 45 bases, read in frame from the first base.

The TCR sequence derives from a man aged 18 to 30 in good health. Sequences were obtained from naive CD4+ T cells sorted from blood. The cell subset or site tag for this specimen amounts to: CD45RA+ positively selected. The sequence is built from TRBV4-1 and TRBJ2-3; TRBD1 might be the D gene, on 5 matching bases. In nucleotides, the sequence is TGCGCCAGCAGCCCGGGTGACAGAGACACAGATACGCAGTATTTT. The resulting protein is CASSPGDRDTDTQYF.